This entry concerns a single TCR beta chain. The repertoire was sequenced with immunoSEQ multiplex PCR; TCRdb's copy has only in-frame clones and lacks some. The sample includes around 79,000 clones, around 89% seen only once; the top ten take 9.1%. The V and J ends lost 0 bases and 5 bases respectively, with 19 bases between them. The germline CDR1 and CDR2 sequences are LGHNA and YNFKEQ. CDR3 length equals 17 residues. The sample comes from a study of blood T cell repertoires in COVID-19. This sequence was found in a human donor in a cohort sampled during active COVID-19. This chain joins TRBV4-2 and TRBJ2-5; D is possibly TRBD1 (7 bases). The sample was peripheral blood. The CDR3 here is CASSQEGYRGGDETQYF. The CDR3 DNA is TGTGCCAGCAGCCAAGAGGGGTACAGGGGCGGGGATGAGACCCAGTACTTC.